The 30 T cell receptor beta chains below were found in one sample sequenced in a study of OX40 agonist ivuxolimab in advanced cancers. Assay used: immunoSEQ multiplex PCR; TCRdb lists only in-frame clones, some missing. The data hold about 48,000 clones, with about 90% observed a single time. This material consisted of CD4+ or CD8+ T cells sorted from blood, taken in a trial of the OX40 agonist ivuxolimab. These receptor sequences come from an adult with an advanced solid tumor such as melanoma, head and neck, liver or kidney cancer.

The CDR3 DNA sequence: TGTGCCAGCAGATTAAGACAGGGACAGACCTACGAGCAGTACTTC. Encoded protein: CASRLRQGQTYEQYF. The V call is TRBV6-1, the J call TRBJ2-7; 7 bases are shared with TRBD1. The V and J ends lost 6 bases and 2 bases, in that order; junction bases with no gene match: 10. The CDR3 is 15 residues long. Germline CDR1 MNHNS, CDR2 SASEGT.

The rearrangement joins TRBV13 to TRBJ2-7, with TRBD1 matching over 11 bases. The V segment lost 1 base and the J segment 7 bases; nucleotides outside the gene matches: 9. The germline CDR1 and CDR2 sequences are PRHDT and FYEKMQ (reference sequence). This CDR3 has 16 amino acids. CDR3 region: CASSLASGQGAWEQYF. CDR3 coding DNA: TGTGCCAGCAGCTTAGCCTCAGGACAGGGGGCTTGGGAGCAGTACTTC.

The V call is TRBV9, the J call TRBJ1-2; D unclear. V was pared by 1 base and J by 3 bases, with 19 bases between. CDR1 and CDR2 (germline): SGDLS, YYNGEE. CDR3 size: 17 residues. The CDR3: CASSVSVRTASDYGYTF. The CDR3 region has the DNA TGTGCCAGCAGCGTAAGCGTGAGGACTGCCAGTGACTATGGCTACACCTTC.

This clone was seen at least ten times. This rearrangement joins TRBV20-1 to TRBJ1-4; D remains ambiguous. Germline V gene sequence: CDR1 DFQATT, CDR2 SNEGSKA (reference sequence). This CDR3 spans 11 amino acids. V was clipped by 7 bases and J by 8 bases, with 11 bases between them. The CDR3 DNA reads TGCAGTGGCAGCAAGTGGGAAAAACTGTTTTTT. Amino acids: CSGSKWEKLFF.

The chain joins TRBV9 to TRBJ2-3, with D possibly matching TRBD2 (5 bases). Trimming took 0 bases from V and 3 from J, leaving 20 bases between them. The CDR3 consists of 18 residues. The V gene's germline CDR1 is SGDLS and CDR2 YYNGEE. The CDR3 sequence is CASSVVERGIGRTDTQYF. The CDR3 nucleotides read TGTGCCAGCAGCGTAGTAGAAAGAGGGATCGGGCGAACAGATACGCAGTATTTT.

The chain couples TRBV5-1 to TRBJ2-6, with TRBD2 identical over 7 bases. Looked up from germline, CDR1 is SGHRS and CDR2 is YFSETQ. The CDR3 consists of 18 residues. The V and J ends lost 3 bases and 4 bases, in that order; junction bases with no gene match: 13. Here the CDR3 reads CASSSGLDAVSGANVLTF. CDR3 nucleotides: TGCGCCAGCAGCTCCGGACTAGACGCGGTCTCGGGGGCCAACGTCCTGACTTTC.

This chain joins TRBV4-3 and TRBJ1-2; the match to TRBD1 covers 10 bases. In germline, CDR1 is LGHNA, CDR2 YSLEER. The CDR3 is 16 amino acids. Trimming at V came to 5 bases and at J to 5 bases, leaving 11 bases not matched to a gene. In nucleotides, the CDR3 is TGCGCCAGCAGCTTCTCCGGGACAGGGGAAGGATATGGCTACACCTTC. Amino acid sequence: CASSFSGTGEGYGYTF.

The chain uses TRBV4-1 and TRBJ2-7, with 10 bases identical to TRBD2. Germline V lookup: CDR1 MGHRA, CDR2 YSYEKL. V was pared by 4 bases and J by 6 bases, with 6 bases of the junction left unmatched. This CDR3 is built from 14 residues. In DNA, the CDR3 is TGCGCCAGCAGCCTCAGCGGGGGGGCTATCGAGCAGTACTTC. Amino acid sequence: CASSLSGGAIEQYF.

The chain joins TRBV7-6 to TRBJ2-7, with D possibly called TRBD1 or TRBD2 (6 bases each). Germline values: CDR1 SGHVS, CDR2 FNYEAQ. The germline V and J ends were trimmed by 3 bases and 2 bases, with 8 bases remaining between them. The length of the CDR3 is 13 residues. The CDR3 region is CASSLEGAYEQYF. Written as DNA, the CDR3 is TGTGCCAGCAGCTTGGAGGGGGCCTACGAGCAGTACTTC.

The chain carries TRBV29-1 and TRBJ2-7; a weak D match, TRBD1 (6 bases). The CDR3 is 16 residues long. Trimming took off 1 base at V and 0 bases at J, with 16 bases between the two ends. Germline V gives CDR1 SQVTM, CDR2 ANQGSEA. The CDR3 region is CSVEGQTGSSSYEQYF. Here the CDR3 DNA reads TGCAGCGTTGAAGGTCAAACAGGGTCATCCTCCTACGAGCAGTACTTC.

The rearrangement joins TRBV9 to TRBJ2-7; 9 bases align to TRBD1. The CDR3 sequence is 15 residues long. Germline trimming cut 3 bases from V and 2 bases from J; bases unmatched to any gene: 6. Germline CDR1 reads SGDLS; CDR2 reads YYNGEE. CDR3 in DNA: TGTGCCAGCAGCGACGGAGGGACAGGGACCTACGAGCAGTACTTC. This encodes CASSDGGTGTYEQYF.

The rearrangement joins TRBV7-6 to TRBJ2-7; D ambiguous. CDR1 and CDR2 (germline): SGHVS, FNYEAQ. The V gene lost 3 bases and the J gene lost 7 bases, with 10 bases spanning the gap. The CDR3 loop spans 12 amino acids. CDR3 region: CASSFGEWEQYF. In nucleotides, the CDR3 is TGTGCCAGCAGCTTTGGGGAATGGGAGCAGTACTTC. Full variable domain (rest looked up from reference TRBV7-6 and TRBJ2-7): GAGVSQSPRYKVTKRGQDVALRCDPISGHVSLYWYRQALGQGPEFLTYFNYEAQQDKSGLPNDRFSAERPEGSISTLTIQRTEQRDSAMYRCASSFGEWEQYFGPGTRLTVT.

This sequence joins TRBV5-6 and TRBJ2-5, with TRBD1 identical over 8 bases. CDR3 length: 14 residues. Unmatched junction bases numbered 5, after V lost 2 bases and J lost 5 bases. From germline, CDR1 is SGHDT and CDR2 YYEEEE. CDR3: CASSFQGARETQYF. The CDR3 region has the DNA TGTGCCAGCAGCTTTCAGGGGGCGCGGGAGACCCAGTACTTC. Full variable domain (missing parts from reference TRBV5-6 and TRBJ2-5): DAGVTQSPTHLIKTRGQQVTLRCSPKSGHDTVSWYQQALGQGPQFIFQYYEEEERQRGNFPDRFSGHQFPNYSSELNVNALLLGDSALYLCASSFQGARETQYFGPGTRLLVL.

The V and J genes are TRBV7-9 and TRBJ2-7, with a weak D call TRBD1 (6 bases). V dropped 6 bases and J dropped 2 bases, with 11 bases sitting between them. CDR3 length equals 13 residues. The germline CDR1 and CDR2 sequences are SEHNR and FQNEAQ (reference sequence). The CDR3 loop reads CASRSGDTYEQYF. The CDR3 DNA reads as TGTGCCAGCAGGTCAGGGGATACCTACGAGCAGTACTTC.

DNA for the CDR3: TGTGCCAGCAGCTTCGAGCCGGGGGATATAAGATCCTATAATTCACCCCTCCACTTT. Translated: CASSFEPGDIRSYNSPLHF. This chain joins TRBV5-6 and TRBJ1-6; tentatively, D is TRBD1 (5 bases). Per germline, CDR1 SGHDT and CDR2 YYEEEE. Trimming removed 2 bases from V and 1 base from J, with 19 bases in between. The CDR3 has 19 amino acids.

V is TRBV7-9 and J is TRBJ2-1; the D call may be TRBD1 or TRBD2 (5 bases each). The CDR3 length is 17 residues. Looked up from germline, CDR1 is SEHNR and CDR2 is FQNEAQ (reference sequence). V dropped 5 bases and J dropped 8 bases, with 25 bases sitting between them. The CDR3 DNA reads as TGTGCCAGCAGCCCCACAGCCGGGACCGCGGTTCTCGATGAGCAGTTCTTC. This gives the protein CASSPTAGTAVLDEQFF.

The CDR3, as DNA: TGCGCCAGCAGCCAAGATTCCTCCTACAATGAGCAGTTCTTC. It encodes CASSQDSSYNEQFF. This chain uses TRBV4-3 with TRBJ2-1; no reliable D call. The V gene lost 0 bases and the J gene lost 0 bases, with 3 bases spanning the gap. The CDR3 loop spans 14 amino acids. CDR1 and CDR2 (germline): LGHNA, YSLEER.

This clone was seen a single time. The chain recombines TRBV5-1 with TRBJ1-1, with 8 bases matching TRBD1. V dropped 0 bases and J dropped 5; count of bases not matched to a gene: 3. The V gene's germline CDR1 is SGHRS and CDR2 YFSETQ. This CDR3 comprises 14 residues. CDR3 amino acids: CASSLGQGRTEAFF. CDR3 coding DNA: TGCGCCAGCAGCTTGGGACAGGGGAGGACTGAAGCTTTCTTT.

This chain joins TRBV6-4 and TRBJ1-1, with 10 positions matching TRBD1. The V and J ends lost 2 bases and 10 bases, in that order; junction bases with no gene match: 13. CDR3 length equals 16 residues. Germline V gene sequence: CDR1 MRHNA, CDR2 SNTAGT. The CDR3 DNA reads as TGTGCCAGCAGTGACGCACCGGGACAGGGGATGTTTGGAGCTTTCTTT. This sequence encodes CASSDAPGQGMFGAFF.

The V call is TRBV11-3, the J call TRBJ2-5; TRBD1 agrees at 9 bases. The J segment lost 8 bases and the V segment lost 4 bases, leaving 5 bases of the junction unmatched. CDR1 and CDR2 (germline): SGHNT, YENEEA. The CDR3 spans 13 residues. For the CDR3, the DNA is TGTGCCAGCAGCTCTCGGGACAGGGATACCCAGTACTTC. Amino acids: CASSSRDRDTQYF.

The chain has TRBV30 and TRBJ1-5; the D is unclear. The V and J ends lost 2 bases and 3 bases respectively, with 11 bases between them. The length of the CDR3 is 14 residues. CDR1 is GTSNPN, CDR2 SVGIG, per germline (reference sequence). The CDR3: CAWSFAGYNQPQHF. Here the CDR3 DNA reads TGTGCCTGGAGTTTTGCGGGATACAATCAGCCCCAGCATTTT.

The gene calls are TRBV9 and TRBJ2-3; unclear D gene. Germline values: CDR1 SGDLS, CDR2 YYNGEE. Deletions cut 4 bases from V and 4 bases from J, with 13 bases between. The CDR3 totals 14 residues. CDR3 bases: TGTGCCAGCAGCCCAAGACACCAACCAGATACGCAGTATTTT. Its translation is CASSPRHQPDTQYF.

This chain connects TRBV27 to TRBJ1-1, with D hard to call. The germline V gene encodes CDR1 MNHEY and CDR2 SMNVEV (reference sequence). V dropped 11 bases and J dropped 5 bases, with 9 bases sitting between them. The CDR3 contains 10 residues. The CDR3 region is CASLGTEAFF. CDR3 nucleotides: TGTGCCTCGCTAGGGACTGAAGCTTTCTTT.

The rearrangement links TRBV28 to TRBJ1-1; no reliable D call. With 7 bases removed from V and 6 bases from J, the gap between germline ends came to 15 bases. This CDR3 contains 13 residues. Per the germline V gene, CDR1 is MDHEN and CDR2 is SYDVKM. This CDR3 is CASTRRPDPEAFF. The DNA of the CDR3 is TGTGCCAGCACCCGCAGGCCAGACCCTGAAGCTTTCTTT.

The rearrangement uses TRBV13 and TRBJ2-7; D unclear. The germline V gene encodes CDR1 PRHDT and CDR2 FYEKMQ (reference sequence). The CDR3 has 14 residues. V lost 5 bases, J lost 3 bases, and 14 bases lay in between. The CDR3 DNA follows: TGTGCCAGCAGCCAACGCAACCCCAACTACGAGCAGTACTTC. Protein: CASSQRNPNYEQYF.

The CDR3 is CASSEPGTDTEAFF. In nucleotides, the CDR3 is TGTGCCAGCAGCGAACCCGGGACGGACACTGAAGCTTTCTTT. The chain is built from TRBV13 and TRBJ1-1; TRBD1 is a possible D gene (5 bases). The CDR3 spans 14 residues. With 5 bases removed from V and 3 bases from J, the gap between germline ends came to 13 bases. Germline loops: CDR1 PRHDT, CDR2 FYEKMQ (reference sequence).

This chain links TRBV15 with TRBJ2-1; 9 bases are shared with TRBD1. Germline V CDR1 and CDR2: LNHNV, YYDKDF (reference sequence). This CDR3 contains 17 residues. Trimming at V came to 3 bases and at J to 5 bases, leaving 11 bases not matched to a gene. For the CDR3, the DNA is TGTGCCACCAGCAGTCCCGGGACAGGGAGGGCAAACAATGAGCAGTTCTTC. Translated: CATSSPGTGRANNEQFF.

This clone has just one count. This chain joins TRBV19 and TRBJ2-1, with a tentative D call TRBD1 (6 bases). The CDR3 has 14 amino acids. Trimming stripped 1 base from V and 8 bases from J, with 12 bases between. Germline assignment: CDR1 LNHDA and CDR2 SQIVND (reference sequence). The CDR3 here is CASSIAHRAHEQFF. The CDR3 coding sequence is TGTGCCAGTAGTATAGCGCACAGGGCCCATGAGCAGTTCTTC.

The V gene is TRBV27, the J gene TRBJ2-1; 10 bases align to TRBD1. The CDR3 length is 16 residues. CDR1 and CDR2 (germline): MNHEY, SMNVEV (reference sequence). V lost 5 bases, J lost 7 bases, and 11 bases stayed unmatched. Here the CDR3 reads CASSETTGQGKNEQFF. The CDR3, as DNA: TGTGCCAGCAGTGAAACGACGGGACAGGGGAAAAATGAGCAGTTCTTC.

DNA of the CDR3: TGTGCCAGCAGCCAAACTGCGGACAGGGGAGCTACCGGGGAGCTGTTTTTT. It encodes CASSQTADRGATGELFF. The rearrangement joins TRBV4-2 to TRBJ2-2; TRBD1 aligns across 9 bases. Unmatched junction bases numbered 9, after V lost 2 bases and J lost 5 bases. In germline, CDR1 is LGHNA, CDR2 YNFKEQ. The CDR3 sequence is 17 residues long.